These 29 T cell receptor beta chains originate from one sample sequenced in a study of cytomegalovirus exposure and HLA in healthy donors. A multiplex PCR was run with 60 Vbeta primers and 13 Jbeta primers. Method: immunoSEQ multiplex PCR; TCRdb's copy keeps in-frame clones and lacks some. Of more than 90,000 clones in the sample, over 65% were seen once. The sequenced sample was PBMCs. The receptors come from a man in his fifties in good health and CMV-seronegative.

V usage is TRBV28 and J usage is TRBJ2-7; 8 nucleotides match TRBD1. The germline gives CDR1 MDHEN, CDR2 SYDVKM. The CDR3 spans 16 residues. Losses at the gene ends were 3 bases for V and 0 bases for J; bases not matched to a gene: 7. The CDR3 is CASSFSGTGNSYEQYF. DNA for the CDR3: TGTGCCAGCAGTTTCTCCGGGACAGGCAACTCCTACGAGCAGTACTTC.

This chain links TRBV7-3 with TRBJ2-2; the match to TRBD1 covers 7 bases. V trimming: 5 bases; J trimming: 4 bases; junction bases outside the gene matches: 7. Germline V gene sequence: CDR1 SGHTA, CDR2 FQGTGA. This CDR3 has 15 amino acids. In DNA, the CDR3 is TGTGCCAGCAGCCCCATACAGGGGCCCACCGGGGAGCTGTTTTTT. Amino acids: CASSPIQGPTGELFF. Full variable domain (remainder filled in from reference TRBV7-3 and TRBJ2-2): GAGVSQTPSNKVTEKGKYVELRCDPISGHTALYWYRQSLGQGPEFLIYFQGTGAADDSGLPNDRFFAVRPEGSVSTLKIQRTERGDSAVYLCASSPIQGPTGELFFGEGSRLTVL.

Here the CDR3 reads CASSLDPGDTEAFF. The CDR3 coding sequence is TGTGCCAGCAGCCTAGACCCCGGGGACACTGAAGCTTTCTTT. The chain recombines TRBV4-2 with TRBJ1-1; D not resolved. The CDR3 length is 14 residues. The germline CDR1 and CDR2 sequences are LGHNA and YNFKEQ. V shed 4 bases and J shed 3 bases, with 12 bases lying between them.

J is TRBJ2-2 and V is TRBV19, with TRBD2 identical over 12 bases. The CDR3 loop spans 18 amino acids. The V gene end was trimmed by 7 bases and the J gene end by 6 bases; junction bases not matched to a gene: 15. The germline V gene encodes CDR1 LNHDA and CDR2 SQIVND (reference sequence). CDR3 in DNA: TGTGCCAGTACACCTCTCGGGCTAGCGGGAGGGCGGGCCGGGGAGCTGTTTTTT. It codes for CASTPLGLAGGRAGELFF.

This chain connects TRBV4-1 to TRBJ2-3, with 7 bases lining up with TRBD1. The CDR3 is 15 residues long. Germline assignment: CDR1 MGHRA and CDR2 YSYEKL. With V trimmed by 4 bases and J by 5 bases, 9 bases remained unmatched. The chain's CDR3 is CASSLSRQGLDTQYF. The CDR3 nucleotides read TGCGCCAGCAGCCTGAGCCGACAGGGATTAGATACGCAGTATTTT.

The CDR3: CASSSSTVTGELFF. The CDR3, as DNA: TGTGCCAGCAGCTCGTCTACAGTCACCGGGGAGCTGTTTTTT. The V gene is TRBV7-3, the J gene TRBJ2-2; no firm D call. The germline CDR1 and CDR2 sequences are SGHTA and FQGTGA. This CDR3 is 14 amino acids long. V shed 4 bases and J shed 4 bases, with 10 bases lying between them. Combining the CDR3 with reference TRBV7-3 and TRBJ2-2 gives the whole variable domain GAGVSQTPSNKVTEKGKYVELRCDPISGHTALYWYRQSLGQGPEFLIYFQGTGAADDSGLPNDRFFAVRPEGSVSTLKIQRTERGDSAVYLCASSSSTVTGELFFGEGSRLTVL.

This chain uses TRBV5-1 with TRBJ2-2; 8 nucleotides agree with TRBD2. The CDR3 has 16 amino acids. V gave up 4 bases and J gave up 9 bases; unmatched junction bases: 14. Germline V CDR1 and CDR2: SGHRS, YFSETQ. CDR3 DNA sequence: TGCGCCAGCAGCCTATCCGGGACTAGAATTTCCAGGGAGCTGTTTTTT. Protein product: CASSLSGTRISRELFF.

The chain recombines TRBV2 with TRBJ1-5; D gene uncertain. CDR3 size: 13 residues. The V and J ends lost 3 bases and 4 bases respectively, with 7 bases between them. Germline CDR1 SNHLY, CDR2 FYNNEI. CDR3 nucleotides: TGTGCCAGCAGTGAGGGGAGAAATCAGCCCCAGCATTTT. Amino acids: CASSEGRNQPQHF.

V is TRBV10-2 and J is TRBJ2-2, with a possible D match to TRBD2 (6 bases). V lost 0 bases to trimming and J lost 4 bases, with 9 bases between them. The CDR3 is made up of 15 amino acids. CDR1 WSHSY and CDR2 SAAADI come from the germline V gene. The CDR3 DNA reads as TGCGCCAGCAGTGAGTCTAGCGGCCCCACCGGGGAGCTGTTTTTT. Amino acid sequence: CASSESSGPTGELFF.

The chain combines TRBV2 with TRBJ1-5; D gene unclear. Germline CDR1 and CDR2: SNHLY and FYNNEI. The CDR3 is 14 amino acids. Trimming removed 8 bases at V and 0 bases at J, with 11 bases between. The CDR3 nucleotides are TGTGCCAGCCCGAGGAGCAGTAGCAATCAGCCCCAGCATTTT. It specifies CASPRSSSNQPQHF.

The genes are TRBV6-5 and TRBJ2-5, with D uncertain. The CDR3 consists of 14 residues. V gave up 2 bases and J gave up 7 bases, with 14 bases separating them. Germline V gives CDR1 MNHEY, CDR2 SVGAGI. The CDR3 protein is CASSYQDKFGTQYF. DNA for the CDR3: TGTGCCAGCAGTTACCAAGACAAATTCGGGACCCAGTACTTC.

The chain is built from TRBV4-3 and TRBJ1-1; 10 bases fit TRBD1. The CDR3 extends over 15 amino acids. The V and J ends lost 0 bases and 8 bases, in that order; junction bases with no gene match: 6. CDR1 and CDR2 from the germline V gene are LGHNA and YSLEER. The CDR3 loop reads CASSQDGDRGGEAFF. CDR3 DNA: TGCGCCAGCAGCCAAGACGGGGACAGGGGCGGAGAAGCTTTCTTT.

The chain carries TRBV7-9 and TRBJ2-2, with D maybe TRBD1 (5 bases). CDR3 size: 14 residues. Trimming removed 4 bases at V and 4 bases at J, with 10 bases between. Germline V CDR1 and CDR2: SEHNR, FQNEAQ (reference sequence). CDR3 DNA sequence: TGTGCCAGCAGCTCCTCAGGGATCACCGGGGAGCTGTTTTTT. Translated, it gives CASSSSGITGELFF.

The chain combines TRBV10-2 with TRBJ1-3; TRBD1 is a possible D gene (5 bases). The germline CDR1 and CDR2 sequences are WSHSY and SAAADI. The V gene lost 8 bases and the J gene lost 11 bases, with 16 bases spanning the gap. The CDR3 is made up of 12 amino acids. The CDR3 sequence: CASGASGAPIYF. CDR3 coding DNA: TGCGCCAGCGGGGCCTCTGGAGCTCCCATATATTTT.

V is TRBV10-3 and J is TRBJ2-2, with TRBD2 matching over 12 bases. Trimming took 5 bases from V and 6 from J; bases not matched to a gene: 4. Looked up from germline, CDR1 is ENHRY and CDR2 is SYGVKD. This CDR3 comprises 15 residues. This CDR3 reads CAISPGTSGSGELFF. CDR3 nucleotide sequence: TGTGCCATCAGTCCCGGGACTAGCGGGTCCGGGGAGCTGTTTTTT.

The V call is TRBV28, the J call TRBJ1-5, with a weak D call TRBD1 (5 bases). The CDR3 spans 17 residues. V dropped 2 bases and J dropped 4 bases, with 18 bases sitting between them. Germline loops: CDR1 MDHEN, CDR2 SYDVKM. The CDR3 reads CASSLGTGKGLNQPQHF. DNA for the CDR3: TGTGCCAGCAGTTTAGGTACGGGAAAGGGACTAAATCAGCCCCAGCATTTT.

The genes are TRBV21-1 and TRBJ2-3; the DNA was not compared with TRBD1, the D call given in the table. TRBV21-1 is assigned pseudogene status. This CDR3 spans 17 amino acids. CDR3 region: CASSKATGQGDTDTQYF. DNA for the CDR3: TGTGCCAGCAGCAAAGCTACGGGACAGGGGGACACAGATACGCAGTATTTT.

The rearrangement joins TRBV9 to TRBJ1-1, with D possibly TRBD1 on 5 matching bases. The V and J ends lost 0 bases and 4 bases respectively, with 10 bases between them. The CDR3 consists of 14 residues. Looked up from germline, CDR1 is SGDLS and CDR2 is YYNGEE. The CDR3 protein is CASSVGGGATEAFF. The CDR3 coding sequence is TGTGCCAGCAGCGTAGGGGGGGGAGCCACTGAAGCTTTCTTT.

The CDR3 reads CASSRMTGQGVSYEQYF. The CDR3 coding sequence is TGTGCCAGCTCACGAATGACGGGACAGGGAGTCTCCTACGAGCAGTACTTC. The gene calls are TRBV18 and TRBJ2-7; the match to TRBD1 covers 9 bases. V shed 4 bases and J 0 bases; nucleotides not matched to a gene: 10. Germline V gene lookup returns CDR1 KGHSH and CDR2 LQKENI. There are 17 residues in the CDR3.

This chain uses TRBV4-2 with TRBJ1-3, with D perhaps matching TRBD1 (5 bases). V was shortened by 0 bases and J by 8 bases, with 14 bases between the two germline ends. Germline CDR1 LGHNA, CDR2 YNFKEQ. The CDR3 length is 15 residues. DNA of the CDR3: TGTGCCAGCAGCCAAGATGAGGCAGGGATGGACACCATATATTTT. Translating it yields CASSQDEAGMDTIYF.

The V call is TRBV19, the J call TRBJ2-1; 11 bases match TRBD2. The CDR3 has 15 residues. CDR1 is LNHDA, CDR2 SQIVND, per germline (reference sequence). V shed 6 bases, J shed 4 bases, and the junction held 5 bases outside the gene matches. The CDR3 DNA sequence: TGTGCCAGTAGGTCCCGACTAGCGGGGTACAATGAGCAGTTCTTC. Its protein is CASRSRLAGYNEQFF.

The CDR3 DNA reads TGTGCCAGCCGGAAGGGACAGGTTAATCAGCCCCAGCATTTT. This sequence encodes CASRKGQVNQPQHF. The chain couples TRBV6-5 to TRBJ1-5, with 8 bases fitting TRBD1. Trimming removed 8 bases from V and 4 bases from J; junction bases left unmatched: 7. Germline lookup yields CDR1 MNHEY and CDR2 SVGAGI. There are 14 residues in the CDR3.

In this sample, this clone turned up once. The gene calls are TRBV7-2 and TRBJ2-1, with 10 bases matching TRBD2. With 0 bases clipped from V and 12 bases from J, the junction kept 5 bases outside the gene matches. CDR3 size: 14 residues. Germline-derived CDR1 and CDR2 are SGHTA and FQGNSA. The CDR3 spells CASSLAAGGGWQFF. CDR3 in DNA: TGTGCCAGCAGCTTAGCAGCGGGAGGGGGGTGGCAGTTCTTC.

V is TRBV6-5 and J is TRBJ2-1, with a possible D match to TRBD2 (6 bases). V dropped 2 bases and J dropped 4 bases, with 12 bases sitting between them. Germline V lookup: CDR1 MNHEY, CDR2 SVGAGI. The CDR3 contains 15 residues. The CDR3 DNA follows: TGTGCCAGCAGTTACAGGAGGGTCTCGTACAATGAGCAGTTCTTC. This codes for CASSYRRVSYNEQFF.

The rearrangement uses TRBV2 and TRBJ2-3; D not resolved. V dropped 1 base and J dropped 14 bases, with 13 bases sitting between them. This CDR3 spans 12 amino acids. Germline V gene lookup returns CDR1 SNHLY and CDR2 FYNNEI. Here the CDR3 DNA reads TGTGCCAGCAGTGAAGTTGACTCCACCGTGTATTTT. Protein sequence: CASSEVDSTVYF.

The chain links TRBV18 to TRBJ1-4; TRBD1 matches at 9 bases. The CDR3 spans 15 residues. V shed 4 bases and J 8 bases; nucleotides not matched to a gene: 8. Germline CDR1 is KGHSH and CDR2 is LQKENI. The CDR3 protein is CASSLRTGEGEKLFF. Written as DNA, the CDR3 is TGTGCCAGCTCACTTCGGACAGGGGAGGGCGAAAAACTGTTTTTT.

The chain couples TRBV4-2 to TRBJ1-6, with D uncertain. V lost 0 bases and J lost 6, with 6 bases in between. The germline CDR1 and CDR2 sequences are LGHNA and YNFKEQ. This CDR3 has 14 residues. This CDR3 reads CASSQEPGNSPLHF. Here the CDR3 DNA reads TGTGCCAGCAGCCAAGAACCGGGTAATTCACCCCTCCACTTT.

This chain connects TRBV28 to TRBJ2-5; the D gene is possibly TRBD1 (7 bases). The J call is doubtful: the DNA matches TRBJ2-7 better. The CDR3 totals 15 residues. Per germline, CDR1 MDHEN and CDR2 SYDVKM. This chain's CDR3 is CASSLSGGRSHEQYF. DNA for the CDR3: TGTGCCAGCAGTTTATCAGGGGGGCGAAGCCACGAGCAGTACTTC.

This clone was counted ten times or more. V and J are TRBV4-1 and TRBJ2-7; D is possibly TRBD1 (7 bases). CDR1 and CDR2 from the germline V gene are MGHRA and YSYEKL. V gave up 0 bases and J gave up 2 bases, with 14 bases separating them. This CDR3 has 16 amino acids. CDR3 amino acids: CASSQDHPGGTYEQYF. In DNA, the CDR3 is TGCGCCAGCAGCCAAGATCATCCAGGGGGGACCTACGAGCAGTACTTC.